A single sample is the source of the 3 T cell receptor beta chains below, sequenced in a study of T cells in tumors after PD-1 blockade. Libraries were prepared by immunoSEQ multiplex PCR; TCRdb keeps only in-frame clonotypes and omits some of them. The repertoire includes around 50,000 clones, around four fifths of them detected once, and over 7.5% sits in the top ten. This specimen consisted of PBMCs, obtained before anti-PD-1 therapy. These TCRs come from a human donor with advanced basal cell or squamous cell carcinoma (not recorded which).

The chain recombines TRBV6-5 with TRBJ1-6; D not resolved. This CDR3 is built from 14 residues. Germline assignment: CDR1 MNHEY and CDR2 SVGAGI. The V end lost 5 bases, the J end lost 7 bases, and 12 bases lay between the germline ends. The CDR3 here is CASSPGVKNSPLHF. The CDR3 coding sequence is TGTGCCAGCAGTCCCGGGGTCAAAAATTCACCCCTCCACTTT.

The chain couples TRBV6-4 to TRBJ2-5; D possibly corresponds to TRBD1 (5 bases). Germline V lookup: CDR1 MRHNA, CDR2 SNTAGT. With 3 bases removed from V and 1 base from J, the gap between germline ends came to 6 bases. The CDR3 contains 13 residues. The CDR3 DNA reads TGTGCCAGCAGTGAAGACAGCCAAGAGACCCAGTACTTC. It codes for CASSEDSQETQYF.

This chain links TRBV5-1 with TRBJ2-1; 10 nucleotides align to TRBD2. Germline loops: CDR1 SGHRS, CDR2 YFSETQ. After removal of 6 bases from V and 3 bases from J, the junction contained 3 bases not matched to a gene. The CDR3 sequence is 14 residues long. The CDR3 is CASKTSGNYNEQFF. The DNA of the CDR3 is TGCGCCAGCAAAACTAGCGGGAACTACAATGAGCAGTTCTTC.